A selection of T cell receptor beta chains follows, all from one sample in a study of neoadjuvant anti-PD-1 for oral cavity cancer. Measured with immunoSEQ multiplex PCR; TCRdb has only the in-frame clones, and not every one. The sample consists of around 60,000 clones, 65% to 80% of them appearing once. The sequencing here drew on PBMCs, taken before nivolumab (anti-PD-1) treatment. The receptors stem from a person aged 35-79 years with oral cavity squamous cell carcinoma. Both conserved end residues are part of each CDR3. The order of the fields is clone size, J gene, D gene, V gene, CDR3 DNA, CDR3 protein. The D gene is left open where the match is weak. Some rows mark clone size as missing; the rest say once, few, many or name a class of expanded clone.

NA	TRBJ2-2	TRBD2	TRBV6-1	TGTGCCAGCACCAGGACTAGTCAGGGAACCGGGGAGCTGTTTTTT	CASTRTSQGTGELFF
NA	TRBJ2-1	TRBD1	TRBV2	TGTGCCAGCAGTGAAGAGTTAGGGGACAGGGCCTACAATGAGCAGTTCTTC	CASSEELGDRAYNEQFF
few	TRBJ2-5	NA	TRBV7-8	TGTGCCAGCAGCTCTCAGGGGTCTTCGGAGACCCAGTACTTC	CASSSQGSSETQYF
NA	TRBJ1-5	NA	TRBV6-1	TGTGCCAGCAGTGAAGCGTATAACAGCCGTTCCCATAGCAATCAGCCCCAGCATTTT	CASSEAYNSRSHSNQPQHF
NA	TRBJ2-3	TRBD2	TRBV2	TGTGCCAGCCGGAGACTAGCGGGGTCGTCAGATACGCAGTATTTT	CASRRLAGSSDTQYF
once	TRBJ2-1	TRBD2	TRBV6-4	TGTGCCAGCAGTGGTGAACAAGCCGGGCTAGCGGGGACCCGTGAGCAGTTCTTC	CASSGEQAGLAGTREQFF
few	TRBJ1-6	TRBD1	TRBV5-4	TGTGCCAGCAGCCCGCCGACAGGGGATAATTCACCCCTCCACTTT	CASSPPTGDNSPLHF
NA	TRBJ2-7	TRBD1	TRBV6-5	TGTGCCAGCAGTAAAGGGGCACAGGGGTTTCCTGAGCAGTACTTC	CASSKGAQGFPEQYF
once	TRBJ1-1	NA	TRBV11-1	TGTGCCAGCAGCTTAGGACGGAACACTGAAGCTTTCTTT	CASSLGRNTEAFF
once	TRBJ1-6	NA	TRBV28	TGTGCCAGCATGTTTACCGGTAATTCACCCCTCCACTTT	CASMFTGNSPLHF
NA	TRBJ2-7	NA	TRBV5-1	TGCGCCAGCAGCTTCGGAAACGAGCAGTACTTC	CASSFGNEQYF
NA	TRBJ2-3	TRBD2	TRBV19	TGTGCCAGTAGTATAGGCCGGGCGGGAGGGTCAGATACGCAGTATTTT	CASSIGRAGGSDTQYF
NA	TRBJ2-7	TRBD1	TRBV23-1	TGCGCCAGCAGTCAACCCACCCTCCACGGACAGGGACGAACCTACGAGCAGTACTTC	CASSQPTLHGQGRTYEQYF
NA	TRBJ2-7	NA	TRBV5-4	TGTGCCAGCAGCTTGGCGGCTCGCACCCACGAGCAGTACTTC	CASSLAARTHEQYF
NA	TRBJ1-4	NA	TRBV28	TGTGCCAGCAGTGGGGCACCAGGGGAAAAACTGTTTTTT	CASSGAPGEKLFF
NA	TRBJ2-6	TRBD1	TRBV5-1	TGCGCCAGCAGCGTAGACAGGGGCCTCTCTGGGGCCAACGTCCTGACTTTC	CASSVDRGLSGANVLTF
NA	TRBJ2-5	NA	TRBV30	TGTGCCTGGAGTGTAGGGGCAGGGGGGCAGACCCAGTACTTC	CAWSVGAGGQTQYF
NA	TRBJ2-5	NA	TRBV15	TGTGCCACCAGCAGAGACTCCGGGGGGACCCAGTACTTC	CATSRDSGGTQYF
NA	TRBJ1-2	TRBD1	TRBV5-5	TGTGCCAGCAGTCTTGACAGGGTTAACTATGGCTACACCTTC	CASSLDRVNYGYTF
NA	TRBJ1-4	NA	TRBV6-4	TGTGCCAGCAGTGAAGGACGGGATGAAAAACTGTTTTTT	CASSEGRDEKLFF
NA	TRBJ1-4	NA	TRBV5-6	TGTGCCAGCAGCCAACAGGGTCAGGCTAATGAAAAACTGTTTTTT	CASSQQGQANEKLFF
NA	TRBJ2-7	NA	TRBV6-1	TGTGCCAGCAGCGCAAGGGAACAGGCGGGATGGTGGTACTTC	CASSAREQAGWWYF
NA	TRBJ2-1	TRBD2	TRBV5-1	TGCGCCAGCAGCCGTACTAGCGGGGGGGCCGGGAATGAGCAGTTCTTC	CASSRTSGGAGNEQFF